A selection of T cell receptor beta chains follows, all from one sample in a study of T cell clones after liver transplantation. These TCRs' antigens remain unknown. Profiled with immunoSEQ multiplex PCR; TCRdb holds only in-frame clones, not every one. Here the sample spans 5,500 to 7,000 clones, just over 30% being singletons. The sequencing sample was made of CD4+ T cells from cultured PBMCs. The receptors shown here come from a human patient who received a liver transplant. Some T cells may originate from the graft donor. CDR3s include the opening cysteine and the closing phenylalanine or tryptophan. Each record gives: V gene, CDR3 protein.

v_gene: TRBV4-3; CDR3aa: CASSQEDGLAVNEQFF
v_gene: TRBV6-5; CDR3aa: CASRLGYGTTNEQFF
v_gene: TRBV9; CDR3aa: CASSVEGTESYNEQFF
v_gene: TRBV5-8; CDR3aa: CASRDGGTPTQHF
v_gene: TRBV5-1; CDR3aa: CASRLDGKYELFF
v_gene: TRBV18; CDR3aa: CASSPLQADQPQHF
v_gene: TRBV2; CDR3aa: CASSEAPTGTGSYEQYF
v_gene: TRBV6-1; CDR3aa: CASSEGYGGQPQHF
v_gene: TRBV6-5; CDR3aa: CASSRADTQYF
v_gene: TRBV19; CDR3aa: CASSISGGISYEQYF
v_gene: TRBV25-1; CDR3aa: CASSPRVGGFYNEQFF
v_gene: TRBV5-1; CDR3aa: CASSLAYPGQQGNTIYF
v_gene: TRBV30; CDR3aa: CAWSAQQGGPQHF
v_gene: TRBV28; CDR3aa: CASSPSSPRGYTF
v_gene: TRBV14; CDR3aa: CASSQSPTSGSRTDTQYF
v_gene: TRBV7-1; CDR3aa: CASSLTSGGAGETQYF
v_gene: TRBV18; CDR3aa: CASSPQGSGNTIYF
v_gene: TRBV28; CDR3aa: CASSKDRGRSGANVLTF
v_gene: TRBV18; CDR3aa: CASSPQGKRETQYF
v_gene: TRBV5-8; CDR3aa: CASSLRTANGYTF
v_gene: TRBV25-1; CDR3aa: CASSHPGNQETQYF
v_gene: TRBV7-2; CDR3aa: CASSRDRYGYTF
v_gene: TRBV10-3; CDR3aa: CAISTGTGGRTEAFF
v_gene: TRBV11-3; CDR3aa: CASSSSGGSYNEQFF
v_gene: TRBV27; CDR3aa: CASSSGLTGVQYF
v_gene: TRBV5-1; CDR3aa: CASSQGYTDTQYF
v_gene: TRBV7-6; CDR3aa: CASSLGRSRPNEQFF
v_gene: TRBV7-4; CDR3aa: CAGLLKGGYTQYF
v_gene: TRBV10-3; CDR3aa: CAISDSTSGAYEQYF
v_gene: TRBV27; CDR3aa: CASSSVTDTLGEQYF
v_gene: TRBV7-2; CDR3aa: CASSLGVRGRGGYTF
v_gene: TRBV21-1; CDR3aa: CASNQRNTIYF
v_gene: TRBV13; CDR3aa: CASSLRRRRSGREWANEQFF
v_gene: TRBV11-1; CDR3aa: CASSRGAGGGTGELFF
v_gene: TRBV7-2; CDR3aa: CASSSGQGGYNEQFF
v_gene: TRBV18; CDR3aa: CASSPQAQETQYF
v_gene: TRBV7-2; CDR3aa: CASSSFSRSSYNSPLHF
v_gene: TRBV29-1; CDR3aa: CSQGGPGTDTQYF
v_gene: TRBV7-6; CDR3aa: CASSSGQGAGELFF
v_gene: TRBV7-2; CDR3aa: CASSLGLVEQYF
v_gene: TRBV2; CDR3aa: CASSHPRDRENEKLFF
v_gene: TRBV2; CDR3aa: CASSPSPPRDRDEKLFF
v_gene: TRBV11-2; CDR3aa: CASSRGAGGGTGELFF
v_gene: TRBV18; CDR3aa: CASSPQGAIYEQYF
v_gene: TRBV5-1; CDR3aa: CASSLIAGEGTDTQYF
v_gene: TRBV6-1; CDR3aa: CASSELVQGPTSTDTQYF
v_gene: TRBV4-3; CDR3aa: CASSLAGSYNEQFF
v_gene: TRBV2; CDR3aa: CASSRARGGKLNEQFF
v_gene: TRBV7-6; CDR3aa: CASSSKEGQSGTDTQYF
v_gene: TRBV4-2; CDR3aa: CASSQEARAPNYGYTF
v_gene: TRBV5-1; CDR3aa: CASSLVTGNLNNEQFF
v_gene: TRBV27; CDR3aa: CASSLNRAYNYGYTF
v_gene: TRBV10-2; CDR3aa: CATGPSDGYTF
v_gene: TRBV30; CDR3aa: CAWRNAGGWGETQYF
v_gene: TRBV7-9; CDR3aa: CASSLTGGRVTDTQYF
v_gene: TRBV19; CDR3aa: CASSPGQSYNQPQHF